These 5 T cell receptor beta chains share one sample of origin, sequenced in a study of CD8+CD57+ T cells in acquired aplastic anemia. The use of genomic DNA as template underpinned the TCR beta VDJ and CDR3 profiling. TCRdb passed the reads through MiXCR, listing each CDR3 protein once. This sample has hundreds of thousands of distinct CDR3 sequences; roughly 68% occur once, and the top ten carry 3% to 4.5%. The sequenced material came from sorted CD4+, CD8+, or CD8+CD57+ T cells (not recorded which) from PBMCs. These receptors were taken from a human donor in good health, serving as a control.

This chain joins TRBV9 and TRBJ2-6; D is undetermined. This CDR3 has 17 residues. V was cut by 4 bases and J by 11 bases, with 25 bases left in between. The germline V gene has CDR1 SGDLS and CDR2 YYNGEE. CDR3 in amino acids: CASSLTHRPSEAYVLTF. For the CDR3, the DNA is TGTGCCAGCAGCCTAACTCATAGGCCCTCCGAGGCGTACGTCCTGACTTTC.

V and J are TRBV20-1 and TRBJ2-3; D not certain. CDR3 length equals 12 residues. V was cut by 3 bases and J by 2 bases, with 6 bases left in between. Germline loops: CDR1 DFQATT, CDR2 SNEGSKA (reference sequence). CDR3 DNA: TGCAGTGCTAGTGCGAACACAGATACGCAGTATTTT. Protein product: CSASANTDTQYF.

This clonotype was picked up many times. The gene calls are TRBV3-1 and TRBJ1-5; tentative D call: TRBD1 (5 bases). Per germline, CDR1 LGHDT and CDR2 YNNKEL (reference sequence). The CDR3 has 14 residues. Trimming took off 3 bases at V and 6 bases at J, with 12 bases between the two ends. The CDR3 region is CASSQTDRAQPQHF. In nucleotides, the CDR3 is TGTGCCAGCAGCCAGACAGACAGAGCTCAGCCCCAGCATTTT.

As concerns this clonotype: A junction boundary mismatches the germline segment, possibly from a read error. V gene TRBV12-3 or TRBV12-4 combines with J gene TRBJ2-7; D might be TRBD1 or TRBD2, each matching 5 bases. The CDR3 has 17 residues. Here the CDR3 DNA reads TGTGCCAGCAGTTTAGGGGGACGGCTGAGAGGGATTCACGTGCAGGACTTC. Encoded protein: CASSLGGRLRGIHVQDF.

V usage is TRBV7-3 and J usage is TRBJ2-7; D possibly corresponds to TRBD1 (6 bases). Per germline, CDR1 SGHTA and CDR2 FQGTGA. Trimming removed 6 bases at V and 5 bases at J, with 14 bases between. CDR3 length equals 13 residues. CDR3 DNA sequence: TGTGCCAGCAGTCACAGGGTTGTAAACGAGCAGTACTTC. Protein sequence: CASSHRVVNEQYF.